Following are 23 T cell receptor beta chains from one sample sequenced in a study of blood T cell repertoires in COVID-19. The protocol was immunoSEQ multiplex PCR, while the TCRdb copy is restricted to in-frame clones and leaves out a portion. The table has around 180,000 clones, 88% seen once. Sequenced: peripheral blood. The source is a woman younger than 45 with acute or convalescent COVID-19.

V is TRBV10-2 and J is TRBJ2-3, with TRBD2 matching 10 bases. Germline CDR1 and CDR2: WSHSY and SAAADI. There are 16 residues in the CDR3. Trimming removed 3 bases from V and 2 bases from J; junction bases left unmatched: 5. The CDR3 loop reads CASSDTSGMITDTQYF. In DNA, the CDR3 is TGCGCCAGCAGTGACACTAGCGGGATGATCACAGATACGCAGTATTTT.

V and J are TRBV5-8 and TRBJ2-1; D is possibly TRBD2 (6 bases). CDR1 and CDR2 (germline): SGHTS, YDEGEE. CDR3 length equals 15 residues. V lost 6 bases, J lost 8 bases, and 21 bases lay in between. The CDR3 loop is CASTEGRGLLHEQFF. The CDR3 DNA follows: TGTGCCAGCACGGAGGGGCGGGGTCTCCTCCATGAGCAGTTCTTC.

V is TRBV10-1 and J is TRBJ2-1; 8 nucleotides match TRBD2. The CDR3 runs 13 residues. CDR1 is WNHNN and CDR2 is SYGVQD in the germline V gene (reference sequence). V shed 6 bases and J 9 bases; nucleotides not matched to a gene: 7. In DNA form, the CDR3 reads TGCGCCAGCAGCGCGGGACTAGTAACTGAGCAGTTCTTC. Translated: CASSAGLVTEQFF.

This clone came up a few times. This chain links TRBV28 with TRBJ1-1; D is undetermined. CDR3 length: 11 amino acids. Germline V gene data show CDR1 as MDHEN and CDR2 as SYDVKM. Trimming removed 10 bases at V and 10 bases at J, with 16 bases between. The DNA for the CDR3 is TGTGCCACCTCATCCCCCGAGGGAGCTTTCTTT. Encoded protein: CATSSPEGAFF.

This chain joins TRBV18 and TRBJ1-3, with D maybe TRBD1 (5 bases). Trimming removed 5 bases at V and 7 bases at J, with 6 bases between. The CDR3 contains 11 residues. Germline CDR1 is KGHSH and CDR2 is LQKENI. The CDR3 loop reads CASSAGNTIYF. As DNA, the CDR3 is TGTGCCAGCTCAGCAGGGAACACCATATATTTT.

Here the CDR3 reads CATSREQVGSPLHF. CDR3 DNA sequence: TGTGCCACCAGCAGAGAACAGGTGGGGTCACCCCTCCACTTT. The chain has TRBV15 and TRBJ1-6, with a tentative D call TRBD1 (5 bases). This CDR3 contains 14 residues. V lost 0 bases and J lost 10, with 10 bases in between. The germline V gene has CDR1 LNHNV and CDR2 YYDKDF (reference sequence). Supplemented by reference TRBV15 and TRBJ1-6, the full variable domain reads DAMVIQNPRYQVTQFGKPVTLSCSQTLNHNVMYWYQQKSSQAPKLLFHYYDKDFNNEADTPDNFQSRRPNTSFCFLDIRSPGLGDTAMYLCATSREQVGSPLHFGNGTRLTVT.

This rearrangement joins TRBV4-2 to TRBJ2-3; D perhaps matches TRBD2 (5 bases). Germline CDR1 and CDR2: LGHNA and YNFKEQ. Trimming removed 0 bases from V and 8 bases from J, with 18 bases in between. The length of the CDR3 is 16 residues. The CDR3 loop reads CASSQDPMGTSFTQYF. As DNA, the CDR3 is TGTGCCAGCAGCCAAGACCCTATGGGCACTAGTTTTACGCAGTATTTT.

The chain links TRBV11-2 to TRBJ1-3; D is unresolved. V was pared by 1 base and J by 7 bases, with 8 bases between. The CDR3 consists of 13 residues. Per the germline V gene, CDR1 is SGHAT and CDR2 is FQNNGV. The CDR3 is CASSLALVNTIYF. CDR3 DNA: TGTGCCAGCAGCTTAGCTTTAGTCAACACCATATATTTT.

This sequence joins TRBV5-1 and TRBJ2-3; the match to TRBD1 covers 8 bases. CDR3 length: 14 amino acids. Germline CDR1 and CDR2: SGHRS and YFSETQ. Trimming removed 10 bases from V and 2 bases from J; junction bases left unmatched: 9. This chain's CDR3 is CASCPGQVTDTQYF. Here the CDR3 DNA reads TGCGCCTCGTGTCCGGGACAGGTCACAGATACGCAGTATTTT.

V usage is TRBV12-5 and J usage is TRBJ2-5; 9 bases are shared with TRBD1. The CDR3 loop spans 16 amino acids. Germline V gene lookup returns CDR1 LGHNT and CDR2 FRNRAP. V shed 6 bases and J 5 bases; nucleotides not matched to a gene: 13. CDR3 residues: CASGPGTGRMGETQYF. For the CDR3, the DNA is TGTGCTAGTGGCCCTGGGACAGGGAGGATGGGTGAGACCCAGTACTTC. The entire variable domain, with the rest obtained from reference TRBV12-5 and TRBJ2-5, is as follows: DARVTQTPRHKVTEMGQEVTMRCQPILGHNTVFWYRQTMMQGLELLAYFRNRAPLDDSGMPKDRFSAEMPDATLATLKIQPSEPRDSAVYFCASGPGTGRMGETQYFGPGTRLLVL.

The chain uses TRBV7-9 and TRBJ2-1; D gene unclear. Trimming left V 4 bases short and J 8 bases short, with 6 bases between. Germline values: CDR1 SEHNR, CDR2 FQNEAQ (reference sequence). The CDR3 covers 11 residues. CDR3 residues: CASSSSDEQFF. CDR3 bases: TGTGCCAGCAGCTCCTCGGATGAGCAGTTCTTC.

This clone was detected only once. J is TRBJ2-1 and V is TRBV2; maybe TRBD2 (6 bases). The CDR3 is 16 residues long. Trimming removed 1 base at V and 9 bases at J, with 19 bases between. Looked up from germline, CDR1 is SNHLY and CDR2 is FYNNEI. This CDR3 reads CASSEDDYNRRGEQFF. DNA of the CDR3: TGTGCCAGCAGTGAAGACGACTATAATAGGCGGGGTGAGCAGTTCTTC. The entire variable domain, with the rest obtained from reference TRBV2 and TRBJ2-1, is as follows: EPEVTQTPSHQVTQMGQEVILRCVPISNHLYFYWYRQILGQKVEFLVSFYNNEISEKSEIFDDQFSVERPDGSNFTLKIRSTKLEDSAMYFCASSEDDYNRRGEQFFGPGTRLTVL.

J is TRBJ2-5 and V is TRBV5-1, with 7 bases matching TRBD2. The CDR3 contains 16 residues. From germline, CDR1 is SGHRS and CDR2 YFSETQ. V was clipped by 0 bases and J by 3 bases; unmatched bases: 8. In DNA form, the CDR3 reads TGCGCCAGCAGCTTGGGGTGGCGGGGGACTAAAGAGACCCAGTACTTC. Encoded protein: CASSLGWRGTKETQYF.

The genes are TRBV5-1 and TRBJ2-6, with TRBD2 matching 7 bases. Germline CDR1 is SGHRS and CDR2 is YFSETQ. The CDR3 extends over 15 amino acids. Trimming cost V 6 bases and J 0 bases; bases outside gene matches: 3. DNA for the CDR3: TGCGCCAGCACCGGCGGGAGCTCTGGGGCCAACGTCCTGACTTTC. Its protein is CASTGGSSGANVLTF.

The chain combines TRBV25-1 with TRBJ1-4; D not resolved. This CDR3 is built from 14 residues. CDR1 MGHDK and CDR2 SYGVNS come from the germline V gene. Trimming cost V 4 bases and J 4 bases, with 10 bases left between them. CDR3 coding DNA: TGTGCCAGCAGTGTTTCCCGGGGTAATGAAAAACTGTTTTTT. This gives the protein CASSVSRGNEKLFF.

The rearrangement uses TRBV11-2 and TRBJ2-5; D unresolved. The germline CDR1 and CDR2 sequences are SGHAT and FQNNGV. The V gene lost 6 bases and the J gene lost 1 base, with 3 bases spanning the gap. The CDR3 loop spans 11 amino acids. CDR3 nucleotides: TGTGCCAGCAGACTCCAAGAGACCCAGTACTTC. Encoded protein: CASRLQETQYF.

The rearrangement uses TRBV2 and TRBJ1-1; D is possibly TRBD1 (5 bases). V gave up 3 bases and J gave up 1 base, with 6 bases separating them. The CDR3 is 13 amino acids. CDR1 and CDR2 from the germline V gene are SNHLY and FYNNEI. CDR3 in amino acids: CASSDGQNTEAFF. For the CDR3, the DNA is TGTGCCAGCAGTGATGGACAGAACACTGAAGCTTTCTTT.

This sequence joins TRBV28 and TRBJ1-2, with D unclear. Germline CDR1 MDHEN, CDR2 SYDVKM. With 6 bases removed from V and 8 bases from J, the gap between germline ends came to 7 bases. The length of the CDR3 is 10 residues. CDR3 protein: CASRAKGYTF. CDR3 in DNA: TGTGCCAGCAGGGCCAAGGGCTACACCTTC.

This rearrangement joins TRBV28 to TRBJ2-7, with 8 bases identical to TRBD1. Unmatched junction bases numbered 10, after V lost 2 bases and J lost 7 bases. Germline CDR1 and CDR2: MDHEN and SYDVKM. The CDR3 consists of 15 residues. The CDR3 DNA reads TGTGCCAGCAGTTTACTGAGGACAGGGTCCGAGGAGCAGTACTTC. It specifies CASSLLRTGSEEQYF.

The chain couples TRBV12-3 or TRBV12-4 to TRBJ2-7; possible D gene TRBD2, 6 bases. The CDR3 covers 12 residues. The V and J ends lost 10 bases and 2 bases respectively, with 12 bases between them. This CDR3 reads CATRGGTYEQYF. DNA of the CDR3: TGTGCCACCCGGGGCGGGACCTACGAGCAGTACTTC.

This clone was observed a few times. This chain uses TRBV5-1 with TRBJ2-5, with TRBD2 as a possible D gene (6 bases). Trimming pared 5 bases from V and 4 bases from J, leaving 15 bases between. The CDR3 has 14 amino acids. Germline CDR1 reads SGHRS; CDR2 reads YFSETQ. CDR3 residues: CASSIDGGLETQYF. In DNA, the CDR3 is TGCGCCAGCAGTATAGATGGGGGGTTAGAGACCCAGTACTTC.

The rearrangement uses TRBV12-3 or TRBV12-4 and TRBJ1-1; maybe TRBD1 (6 bases). V lost 8 bases and J lost 5, with 12 bases in between. This CDR3 has 12 residues. CDR3 in DNA: TGTGCCAGCGAGGGGGAGGGGACTGAAGCTTTCTTT. Its translation: CASEGEGTEAFF.

The chain uses TRBV6-2 or TRBV6-3 and TRBJ2-3; 7 bases agree with TRBD2. J gave up 3 bases and V 0 bases, and 3 bases lay outside the gene matches. Per the germline V gene, CDR1 is MNHEY and CDR2 is SVGEGT. The CDR3 totals 15 residues. The CDR3 nucleotides are TGTGCCAGCAGTTACTCGCGGGAGAGTACAGATACGCAGTATTTT. The encoded protein is CASSYSRESTDTQYF.